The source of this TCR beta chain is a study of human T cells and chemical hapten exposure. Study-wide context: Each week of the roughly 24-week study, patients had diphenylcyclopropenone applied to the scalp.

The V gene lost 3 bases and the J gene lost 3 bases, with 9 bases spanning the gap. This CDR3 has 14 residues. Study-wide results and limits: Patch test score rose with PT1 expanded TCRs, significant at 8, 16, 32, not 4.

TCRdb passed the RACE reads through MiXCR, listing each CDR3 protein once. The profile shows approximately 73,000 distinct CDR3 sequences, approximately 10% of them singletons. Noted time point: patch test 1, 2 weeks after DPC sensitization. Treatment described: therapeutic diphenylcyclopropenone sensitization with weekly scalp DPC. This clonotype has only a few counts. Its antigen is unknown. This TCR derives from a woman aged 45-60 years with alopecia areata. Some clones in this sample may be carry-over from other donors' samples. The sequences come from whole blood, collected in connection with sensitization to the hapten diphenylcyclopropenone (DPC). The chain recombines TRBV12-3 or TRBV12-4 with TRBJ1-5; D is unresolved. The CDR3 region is CASSLEAINQPQHF. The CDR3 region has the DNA TGTGCCAGCAGTTTGGAGGCAATCAATCAGCCCCAGCATTTT.